Listed below are T cell receptor beta chains from one sample, sequenced in a study of regulatory T cells in long-lasting Graves disease. TCRdb ran MiXCR on the multiplex PCR reads and lists one entry per CDR3 protein. The sample has about 290,000 distinct CDR3 sequences, roughly a fifth seen once. The sample consisted of peripheral blood mononuclear cells (PBMCs), taken when the disease was refractory, from a patient treated with antithyroid drugs. The receptors originated from a female donor with Graves disease. CDR3s include the opening cysteine and the closing phenylalanine or tryptophan. A D gene is named only where the DNA matches it firmly. Size is stated for part of the rows, as once, few or many counts, or as a class when the clone is expanded.

D	V	size	J	CDR3	DNA
TRBD1	TRBV5-1	NA	TRBJ2-2	CASRSPAGGPNTGELFF	TGCGCCAGCAGATCCCCTGCAGGGGGACCAAACACCGGGGAGCTGTTTTTT
NA	TRBV6-1	NA	TRBJ2-7	CASTRKGRIYEQYF	TGTGCCAGCACCCGAAAGGGGAGAATCTACGAGCAGTACTTC
TRBD1	TRBV29-1	many	TRBJ2-4	CSVKGVQGASAKNIQYF	TGCAGCGTCAAAGGAGTTCAGGGGGCGTCGGCCAAAAACATTCAGTACTTC
NA	TRBV18	few	TRBJ1-2	CASSTGAALYGYTF	TGTGCCAGCTCAACAGGAGCGGCGTTATATGGCTACACCTTC
NA	TRBV28	few	TRBJ2-2	CASRRRGDTGELFF	TGTGCCAGCCGCCGGCGGGGCGACACCGGGGAGCTGTTTTTT
TRBD2	TRBV30	few	TRBJ2-1	CAWSVGAGGEDEQFF	TGTGCCTGGAGTGTAGGAGCGGGAGGTGAGGATGAGCAGTTCTTC
TRBD2	TRBV29-1	NA	TRBJ2-2	CSGLAANTGELFF	TGCAGCGGACTAGCGGCGAACACCGGGGAGCTGTTTTTT
TRBD2	TRBV29-1	many	TRBJ2-5	CSAYDSGRAEETQYF	TGCAGCGCGTACGATAGCGGGAGGGCAGAGGAGACCCAGTACTTC
NA	TRBV12-3/TRBV12-4	many	TRBJ2-6	CASSSYRVDSGANVLTF	TGTGCCAGCAGTTCTTACAGGGTTGACTCTGGGGCCAACGTCCTGACTTTC
NA	TRBV4-3	NA	TRBJ1-1	CASSQVTNYGRTEAFF	TGCGCCAGCAGCCAAGTTACAAACTATGGGCGCACTGAAGCTTTCTTT
TRBD2	TRBV7-2	NA	TRBJ2-1	CASSLGPGGLNEQFF	TGTGCCAGCAGCTTAGGTCCGGGAGGGTTGAATGAGCAGTTCTTC
NA	TRBV12-3/TRBV12-4	many	TRBJ1-4	CASSRNPEKLFF	TGTGCCAGCAGCCGCAACCCCGAAAAACTGTTTTTT
NA	TRBV6-1	many	TRBJ2-2	CASSLRGELFF	TGTGCCAGCAGTCTACGAGGGGAGCTGTTTTTT
TRBD1	TRBV4-2	NA	TRBJ1-2	CASSPTGQGPKPGYTF	TGTGCCAGCAGCCCAACCGGACAGGGACCTAAGCCTGGCTACACCTTC
NA	TRBV6-1	many	TRBJ1-5	CASNAAPLNQPQHF	TGTGCCAGCAATGCAGCACCTCTCAATCAGCCCCAGCATTTT
TRBD2	TRBV20-1	NA	TRBJ2-7	CSARLAGGSNEQYF	TGCAGTGCTAGACTAGCGGGAGGATCCAACGAGCAGTACTTC
TRBD2	TRBV11-2	NA	TRBJ2-7	CASSPLAGGTEQYF	TGCGCCAGCAGTCCCTTAGCGGGAGGCACCGAGCAGTACTTC
NA	TRBV29-1	NA	TRBJ2-4	CSVVGNIQYF	TGCAGCGTTGTTGGAAACATTCAGTACTTC
TRBD1	TRBV6-5	many	TRBJ2-7	CASSYSRDRGDEQYF	TGTGCCAGCAGTTACTCCCGGGACAGGGGGGACGAGCAGTACTTC
NA	TRBV27	NA	TRBJ2-7	CASSSGAEQYF	TGTGCCAGCAGTTCAGGGGCAGAGCAGTACTTC
NA	TRBV6-1	NA	TRBJ1-1	CASSRMGYTEAFF	TGTGCCAGCAGCCGCATGGGGTACACTGAAGCTTTCTTT
TRBD1	TRBV25-1	NA	TRBJ2-2	CASINRGTGELFF	TGTGCCAGCATAAACAGGGGAACCGGGGAGCTGTTTTTT
NA	TRBV14	NA	TRBJ2-7	CASSHSLDGEQYF	TGTGCCAGCAGCCACTCTTTGGACGGCGAGCAGTACTTC
TRBD1	TRBV4-3	few	TRBJ1-4	CASSQGRTGEEKLFF	TGCGCCAGCAGCCAAGGACGGACAGGGGAGGAAAAACTGTTTTTT
TRBD2	TRBV9	NA	TRBJ2-7	CASSAFGTSSFEQYF	TGTGCCAGCAGCGCGTTCGGGACTAGCAGCTTCGAGCAGTACTTC
TRBD2	TRBV13	NA	TRBJ2-5	CASSFGLAGGETQYF	TGTGCCAGCAGCTTCGGACTAGCGGGAGGAGAGACCCAGTACTTC
NA	TRBV10-2	many	TRBJ1-1	CASRLGGEAFF	TGCGCCAGCAGGCTGGGGGGTGAAGCTTTCTTT
NA	TRBV29-1	many	TRBJ2-5	CSVGRLVKETQYF	TGCAGCGTTGGCCGACTTGTTAAGGAGACCCAGTACTTC
NA	TRBV7-9	NA	TRBJ2-3	CASSLVEGRTDTQYF	TGTGCCAGCAGCTTAGTGGAGGGGCGCACAGATACGCAGTATTTT
NA	TRBV5-6	NA	TRBJ1-2	CASSPTPGLGYTF	TGTGCCAGCAGCCCAACCCCGGGACTCGGCTACACCTTC
NA	TRBV6-2/TRBV6-3	NA	TRBJ1-5	CASSPRTVGNQPQHF	TGTGCCAGCAGTCCAAGGACAGTGGGCAATCAGCCCCAGCATTTT
NA	TRBV11-2	few	TRBJ2-3	CASSLTEIDTDTQYF	TGTGCCAGCAGCTTAACGGAGATCGACACAGATACGCAGTATTTT
TRBD1	TRBV10-3	NA	TRBJ1-2	CAIKPTGNYGYTF	TGTGCCATCAAGCCGACAGGGAACTATGGCTACACCTTC
NA	TRBV6-7	once	TRBJ2-3	CASSYPGGPVRGDTQYF	TGTGCCAGCAGTTACCCAGGAGGGCCGGTGAGAGGAGATACGCAGTATTTT
NA	TRBV28	many	TRBJ1-5	CASSSWTVDQPQHF	TGTGCCAGCAGTTCTTGGACAGTCGATCAGCCCCAGCATTTT
TRBD2	TRBV9	few	TRBJ2-4	CASSSEWGGGNIQYF	TGTGCCAGCAGCTCAGAGTGGGGGGGAGGGAACATTCAGTACTTC
TRBD1	TRBV12-3/TRBV12-4	NA	TRBJ2-4	CASSPRTGLNIQYF	TGTGCCAGCAGTCCTAGGACAGGGCTTAACATTCAGTACTTC
NA	TRBV6-1	few	TRBJ2-3	CASSEMGADTQYF	TGTGCCAGCAGTGAAATGGGGGCAGATACGCAGTATTTT
NA	TRBV29-1	few	TRBJ2-5	CSVALTGEGTQYF	TGCAGCGTTGCCCTAACAGGGGAGGGGACCCAGTACTTC
TRBD1	TRBV7-2	once	TRBJ1-5	CASSSGGAGPSNQPQHF	TGTGCCAGCAGCTCAGGGGGGGCAGGACCTAGCAATCAGCCCCAGCATTTT
NA	TRBV28	few	TRBJ2-2	CASLAMGAINTGELFF	TGTGCCAGCCTCGCGATGGGGGCAATCAACACCGGGGAGCTGTTTTTT
NA	TRBV9	many	TRBJ2-5	CASSYREQETQYF	TGTGCCAGCAGTTACAGGGAGCAAGAGACCCAGTACTTC
TRBD1	TRBV5-1	few	TRBJ2-7	CASGTGAEQYF	TGCGCCAGCGGAACAGGGGCTGAGCAGTACTTC
NA	TRBV19	few	TRBJ2-7	CASSIEDVAPQYF	TGTGCCAGTAGTATAGAGGATGTGGCACCACAGTACTTC
NA	TRBV11-2	few	TRBJ1-2	CASSLDHGRNTYGYTF	TGTGCCAGCAGCTTAGATCATGGACGGAATACCTATGGCTACACCTTC
NA	TRBV14	few	TRBJ2-2	CASSRRLALNSGELFF	TGTGCCAGCAGCCGTAGGCTTGCCTTAAACTCCGGGGAGCTGTTTTTT
NA	TRBV28	many	TRBJ1-5	CASSWLDGQPQHF	TGTGCCAGCAGTTGGCTAGACGGTCAGCCCCAGCATTTT